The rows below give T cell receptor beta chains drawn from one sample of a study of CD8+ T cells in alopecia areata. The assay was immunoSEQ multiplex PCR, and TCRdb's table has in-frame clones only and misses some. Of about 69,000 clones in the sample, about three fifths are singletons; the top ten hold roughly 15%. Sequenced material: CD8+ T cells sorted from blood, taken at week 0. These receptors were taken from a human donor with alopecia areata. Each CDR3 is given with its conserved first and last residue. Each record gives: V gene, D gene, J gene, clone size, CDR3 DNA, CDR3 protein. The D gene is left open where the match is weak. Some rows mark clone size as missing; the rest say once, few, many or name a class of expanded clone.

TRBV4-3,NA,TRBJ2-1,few,TGCGCCAGCAGCCAAGTTTCCGCTAGTAGGGGCTCTGGAGTAAGAAAGTTCTTC,CASSQVSASRGSGVRKFF
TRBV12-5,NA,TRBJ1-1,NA,TGTGCTAGTGGTTTGGAAGTGGGCACTGAAGCTTTCTTT,CASGLEVGTEAFF
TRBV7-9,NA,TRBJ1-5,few,TGTGCCAGCAGCCAGACAGGTTCCACTCAGCCCCAGCATTTT,CASSQTGSTQPQHF
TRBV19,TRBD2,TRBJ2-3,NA,TGTGCCAGTAGTATAGGTACTAGCGGAAGCACAGATACGCAGTATTTT,CASSIGTSGSTDTQYF
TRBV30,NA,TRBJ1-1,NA,TGTGCCTGGGACTTAGACGGAAGGACTGAAGCTTTCTTT,CAWDLDGRTEAFF
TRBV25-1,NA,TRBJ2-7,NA,TGTGCCAGCAGTGATCCGGGGTACGAGCAGTACTTC,CASSDPGYEQYF
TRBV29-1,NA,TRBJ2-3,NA,TGCAGCGTTGAAGACGGGGGGCGACCGTGGATCGATACGCAGTATTTT,CSVEDGGRPWIDTQYF
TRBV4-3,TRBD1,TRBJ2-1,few,TGCGCCAGCAGCCCCGGGACAGGGAGATACAATGAGCAGTTCTTC,CASSPGTGRYNEQFF
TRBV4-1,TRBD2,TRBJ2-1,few,TGCGCCAGCAGCCCGGGACTAGCGTACAATGAGCAGTTCTTC,CASSPGLAYNEQFF
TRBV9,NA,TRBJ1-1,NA,TGTGCCAGCAGCGTAGACGGGGGTTTCGGGATGAACACTGAAGCTTTCTTT,CASSVDGGFGMNTEAFF
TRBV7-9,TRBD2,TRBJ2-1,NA,TGTGCCAGCAGCCTCAGCCTAGCGGGGGTCCTTGAGCAGTTCTTC,CASSLSLAGVLEQFF
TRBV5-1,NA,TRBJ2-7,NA,TGCGCCAGCAGCCCGGGGACATCCTGGGAGCAGTACTTC,CASSPGTSWEQYF
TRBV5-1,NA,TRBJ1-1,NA,TGCGCCAGCAGCGGGTTAGGGACGGGAACTGAAGCTTTCTTT,CASSGLGTGTEAFF
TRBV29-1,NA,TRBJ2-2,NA,TGCAGCGGAGGGACCTTGGACAGCCCGGCCGGGGAGCTGTTTTTT,CSGGTLDSPAGELFF
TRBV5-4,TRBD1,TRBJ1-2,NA,TGTGCCAGCACGCCAGGGGGCAGCTATGGCTACACCTTC,CASTPGGSYGYTF
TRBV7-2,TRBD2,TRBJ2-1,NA,TGTAGTGAGGGGGCACCTAGCGGGATTCACAATGAGCAGTTCTTC,CSEGAPSGIHNEQFF
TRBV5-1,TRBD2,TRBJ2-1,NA,TGCGCCAGCAGCCCACCGACTAGCGGGGGGGCCGGGGTTCATGAGCAGTTCTTC,CASSPPTSGGAGVHEQFF
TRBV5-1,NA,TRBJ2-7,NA,TGCGCCAGCTCCTATAGATCCCAGCACTACGAGCAGTACTTC,CASSYRSQHYEQYF
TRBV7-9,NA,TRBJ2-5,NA,TGTGCCAGCAGCTCTAGCGAAGAAGAGACCCAGTACTTC,CASSSSEEETQYF
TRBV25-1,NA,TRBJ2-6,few,TGTGCCAGCAGTCCTCCAGGGGACCACTCTGGGGCCAACGTCCTGACTTTC,CASSPPGDHSGANVLTF
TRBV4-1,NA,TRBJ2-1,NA,TGCGCCAGCAGCCCGACAAATTCCAATGAGCAGTTCTTC,CASSPTNSNEQFF
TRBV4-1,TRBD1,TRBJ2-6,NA,TGCGCCAGCAGCCAAGAGACAGGGGGCGCTGGGGCCAACGTCCTGACTTTC,CASSQETGGAGANVLTF
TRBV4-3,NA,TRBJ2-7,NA,TGCGCCAGCAGCCCCACTCCAGGCTACGAGCAGTACTTC,CASSPTPGYEQYF
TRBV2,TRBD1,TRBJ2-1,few,TGTGCCACCGACAGGGCCTACAATGAGCAGTTCTTC,CATDRAYNEQFF
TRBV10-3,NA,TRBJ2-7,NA,TGTGCCATCAGTGAGTCGGCTGGACCTGTTTCCTACGAGCAGTACTTC,CAISESAGPVSYEQYF
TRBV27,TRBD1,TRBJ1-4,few,TGTGCCAGCAGTTTGCTAGGGGGCAATGAAAAACTGTTTTTT,CASSLLGGNEKLFF
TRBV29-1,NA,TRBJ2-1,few,TGCAGCGTTGTAGCGAGCTCCTACAATGAGCAGTTCTTC,CSVVASSYNEQFF
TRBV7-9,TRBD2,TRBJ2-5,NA,TGTGCCAGCAGCTACACGGTATCGGGGGGGCAAGAGACCCAGTACTTC,CASSYTVSGGQETQYF
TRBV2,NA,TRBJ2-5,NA,TGTGCCAGCAGTGAACCTTACAGGAATGGAGAGACCCAGTACTTC,CASSEPYRNGETQYF
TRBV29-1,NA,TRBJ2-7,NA,TGCAGCGTTGAAGGGGACCGGGGGACGTACGAGCAGTACTTC,CSVEGDRGTYEQYF
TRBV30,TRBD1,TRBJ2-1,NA,TGTGCCAAGCGCTCCAGGGGGCAGTCCTACAATGAGCAGTTCTTC,CAKRSRGQSYNEQFF
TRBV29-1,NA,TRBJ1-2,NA,TGCAGCGTTGATTGGGGGAACTATGGCTACACCTTC,CSVDWGNYGYTF
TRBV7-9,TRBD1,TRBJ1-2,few,TGTGCCAGCAGCGACCAGGGACAGTACTATGAGGGCTACACCTTC,CASSDQGQYYEGYTF